A selection of T cell receptor beta chains follows, all from one sample in a study of blood T cell repertoires in COVID-19. Data came from immunoSEQ multiplex PCR; TCRdb stores just in-frame clones and leaves some out. The sample lists 200,000 or so clones, roughly 82% occurring once. Material for sequencing was peripheral blood. The origin of the receptors is a man aged 35-49 years who had recovered from COVID-19. The CDR3 runs from the conserved cysteine through the conserved F or W.

V	J	CDR3
TRBV5-1	TRBJ2-7	CASSSGTHLYEQYF
TRBV3-1/TRBV3-2	TRBJ1-1	CASSQGTEYTEAFF
TRBV30	TRBJ2-7	CAWSDPRTVSYEQYF
TRBV4-3	TRBJ1-1	CASSQGNRGAWAEAFF
TRBV19	TRBJ1-2	CASSIGIRVDGYTF
TRBV6-5	TRBJ2-3	CASSLQVPTDTQYF
TRBV7-6	TRBJ2-1	CASSLGPNYEQFF
TRBV19	TRBJ1-4	CASSTGQGGIGKLFF
TRBV29-1	TRBJ2-3	CSVADPKILTGSDTQYF
TRBV7-9	TRBJ1-6	CASTGDRGPDSPLHF
TRBV4-3	TRBJ2-3	CASSQETSGRALPDTQYF
TRBV5-1	TRBJ2-5	CASTPGFQRRGETQYF
TRBV15	TRBJ2-7	CATSIPGQDFSYEQYF
TRBV11-2	TRBJ1-1	CASRVGGRPHTEAFF
TRBV19	TRBJ2-2	CASRFSAGGLRTGELFF
TRBV6-5	TRBJ1-2	CASSPVGEEWDGYTF
TRBV5-1	TRBJ1-2	CASSLAGSYGYTF
TRBV12-5	TRBJ1-3	CASGLGDRAGNTIYF
TRBV19	TRBJ1-4	CASSISGGGEKLFF
TRBV4-1	TRBJ2-7	CASSQVRGSYEQYF
TRBV11-3	TRBJ1-3	CASSLGLSGNTIYF
TRBV30	TRBJ2-5	CAWSVIDRGGGETQYF
TRBV19	TRBJ1-5	CASSILRVNQPQHF
TRBV9	TRBJ2-1	CASSVVPVQGAEQFF
TRBV12-5	TRBJ2-2	CASGLQRGGTGELFF
TRBV5-4	TRBJ2-5	CASSLRSRGEETQYF
TRBV7-2	TRBJ2-2	CASSLVSGGGELFF
TRBV3-1/TRBV3-2	TRBJ2-2	CASSQAPPGLAGGPTGELFF
TRBV14	TRBJ2-1	CASSRRSGSYNEQFF
TRBV2	TRBJ1-1	CASRQSGGAFF
TRBV4-3	TRBJ2-7	CASSQGRGPYEQYF
TRBV27	TRBJ1-1	CASSYDNRIIF
TRBV15	TRBJ2-4	CATSRRTTGFGNIQYF
TRBV7-2	TRBJ2-3	CASSQTGGTDTQYF
TRBV5-4	TRBJ2-7	CASSMDQNYEQYF
TRBV19	TRBJ2-7	CASSGPGTSGGNEQYF
TRBV7-8	TRBJ2-7	CASTLLGSSYEQYF
TRBV9	TRBJ2-5	CASSLDNRGPRETQYF
TRBV10-3	TRBJ2-1	CAISVRLAGDNEQFF
TRBV6-2/TRBV6-3	TRBJ1-6	CASSYVYAAPLHF
TRBV5-1	TRBJ2-7	CASSPYRAGLTNEQYF
TRBV25-1	TRBJ1-3	CASTGGTAGNTIYF
TRBV7-9	-	CASSLVDGLFF
TRBV7-8	TRBJ2-5	CASSKRRGQGQETQYF
TRBV7-2	TRBJ2-3	CASRISGRPTDTQYF
TRBV29-1	TRBJ1-2	CSVTGTGYGYTF
TRBV18	TRBJ2-6	CASSPTGTNSGANVLTF
TRBV19	TRBJ1-1	CASSSLTEAFF
TRBV20-1	TRBJ2-3	CSARIRDTQYF
TRBV6-5	TRBJ1-2	CASREGAGYGYTF
TRBV10-3	TRBJ1-2	CAISDRQGAYLGYTF
TRBV24-1	TRBJ2-2	CATSLTGFTGELFF
TRBV13	TRBJ1-4	CATQPRGSEKLFF